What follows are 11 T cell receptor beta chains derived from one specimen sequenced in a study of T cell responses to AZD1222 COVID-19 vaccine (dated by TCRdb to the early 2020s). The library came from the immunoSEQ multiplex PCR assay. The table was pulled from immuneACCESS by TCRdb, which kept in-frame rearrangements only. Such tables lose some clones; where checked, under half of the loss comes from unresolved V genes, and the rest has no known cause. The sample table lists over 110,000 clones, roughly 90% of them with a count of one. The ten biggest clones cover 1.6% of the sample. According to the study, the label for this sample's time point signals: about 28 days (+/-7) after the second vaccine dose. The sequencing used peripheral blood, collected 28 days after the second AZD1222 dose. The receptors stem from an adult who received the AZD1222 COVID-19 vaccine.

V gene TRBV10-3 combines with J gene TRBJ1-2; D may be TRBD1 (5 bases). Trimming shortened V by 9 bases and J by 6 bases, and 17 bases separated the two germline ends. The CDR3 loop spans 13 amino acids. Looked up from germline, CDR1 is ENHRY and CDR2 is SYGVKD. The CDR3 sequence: CAITRDSLDGYTF. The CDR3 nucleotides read TGTGCCATTACGCGGGACTCTTTAGATGGCTACACCTTC.

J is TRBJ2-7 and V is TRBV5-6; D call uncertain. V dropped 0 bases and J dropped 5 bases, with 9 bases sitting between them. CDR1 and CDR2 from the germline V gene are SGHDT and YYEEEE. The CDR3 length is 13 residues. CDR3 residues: CASSLGLGNEQYV. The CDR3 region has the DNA TGTGCCAGCAGCTTGGGTCTGGGCAACGAGCAGTACGTC.

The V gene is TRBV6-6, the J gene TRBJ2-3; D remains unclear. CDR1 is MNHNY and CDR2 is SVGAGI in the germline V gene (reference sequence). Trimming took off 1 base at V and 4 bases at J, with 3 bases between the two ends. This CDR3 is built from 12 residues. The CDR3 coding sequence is TGTGCCAGCAGTTACTATGCAGATACGCAGTATTTT. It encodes CASSYYADTQYF.

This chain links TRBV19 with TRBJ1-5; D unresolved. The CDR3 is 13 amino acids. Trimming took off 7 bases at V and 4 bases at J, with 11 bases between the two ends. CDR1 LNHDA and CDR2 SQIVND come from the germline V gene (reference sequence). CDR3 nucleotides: TGTGCCAGTACAAAACAGCTGAATCAGCCCCAGCATTTT. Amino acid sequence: CASTKQLNQPQHF.

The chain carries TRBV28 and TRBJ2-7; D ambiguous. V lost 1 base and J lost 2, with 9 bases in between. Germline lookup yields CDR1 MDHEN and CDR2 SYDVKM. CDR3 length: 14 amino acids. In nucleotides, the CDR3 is TGTGCCAGCAGTTTATCAGGACCTCCCTACGAGCAGTACTTC. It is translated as CASSLSGPPYEQYF.

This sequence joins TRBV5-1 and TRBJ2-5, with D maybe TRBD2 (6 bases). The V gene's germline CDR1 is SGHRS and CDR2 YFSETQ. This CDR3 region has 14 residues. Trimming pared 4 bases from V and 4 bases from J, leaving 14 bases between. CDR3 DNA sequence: TGCGCCAGCAGCCCCGGAGGGGCGGGAGAGACCCAGTACTTC. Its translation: CASSPGGAGETQYF.

CDR3 sequence: CASSLDGPHQETQYF. CDR3 nucleotide sequence: TGTGCCAGCTCACTCGATGGGCCGCACCAAGAGACCCAGTACTTC. This sequence joins TRBV18 and TRBJ2-5; D gene uncertain. This CDR3 region has 15 residues. Germline CDR1 reads KGHSH; CDR2 reads LQKENI. The ends were cut back, 4 bases at V and 0 bases at J, with 12 bases in the middle. The full variable domain, rest sourced from reference TRBV18 and TRBJ2-5, is NAGVMQNPRHLVRRRGQEARLRCSPMKGHSHVYWYRQLPEEGLKFMVYLQKENIIDESGMPKERFSAEFPKEGPSILRIQQVVRGDSAAYFCASSLDGPHQETQYFGPGTRLLVL.

CDR3 sequence reads: CASSPNGEYTGELFF. The CDR3 nucleotides are TGTGCCAGCTCACCAAACGGAGAATACACCGGGGAGCTGTTTTTT. The rearrangement joins TRBV18 to TRBJ2-2; D not certain. The germline V and J ends were trimmed by 2 bases and 3 bases, with 10 bases remaining between them. The length of the CDR3 is 15 residues. Germline V lookup: CDR1 KGHSH, CDR2 LQKENI.

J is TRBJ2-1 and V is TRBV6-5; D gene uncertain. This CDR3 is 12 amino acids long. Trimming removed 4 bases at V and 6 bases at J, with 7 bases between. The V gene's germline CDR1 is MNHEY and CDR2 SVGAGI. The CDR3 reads CASSFPLNEQFF. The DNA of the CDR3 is TGTGCCAGCAGTTTCCCCCTCAATGAGCAGTTCTTC.

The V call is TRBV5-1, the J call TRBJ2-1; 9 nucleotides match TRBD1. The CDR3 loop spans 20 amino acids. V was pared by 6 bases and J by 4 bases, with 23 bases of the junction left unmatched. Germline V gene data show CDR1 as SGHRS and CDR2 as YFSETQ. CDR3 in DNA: TGCGCCAGCACGAAACGAGCTTCGGGACAGGGTCAGATGAGTTACAATGAGCAGTTCTTC. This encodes CASTKRASGQGQMSYNEQFF.

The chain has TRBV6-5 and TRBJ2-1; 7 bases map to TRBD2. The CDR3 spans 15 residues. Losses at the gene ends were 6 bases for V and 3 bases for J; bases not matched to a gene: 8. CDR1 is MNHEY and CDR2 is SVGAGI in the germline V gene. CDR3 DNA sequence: TGTGCCAGCAGGCCTTGGGCGGGGGACTACAATGAGCAGTTCTTC. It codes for CASRPWAGDYNEQFF.